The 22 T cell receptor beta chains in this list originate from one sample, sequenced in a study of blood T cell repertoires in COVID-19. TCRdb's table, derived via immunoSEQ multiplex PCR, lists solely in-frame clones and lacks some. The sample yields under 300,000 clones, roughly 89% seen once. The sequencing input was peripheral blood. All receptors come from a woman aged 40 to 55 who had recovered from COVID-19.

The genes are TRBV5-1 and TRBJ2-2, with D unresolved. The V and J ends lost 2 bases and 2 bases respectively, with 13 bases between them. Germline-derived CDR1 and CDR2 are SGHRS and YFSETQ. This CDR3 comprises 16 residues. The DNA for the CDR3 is TGCGCCAGCAGCTTATTTGTCACAAGTAACACCGGGGAGCTGTTTTTT. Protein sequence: CASSLFVTSNTGELFF.

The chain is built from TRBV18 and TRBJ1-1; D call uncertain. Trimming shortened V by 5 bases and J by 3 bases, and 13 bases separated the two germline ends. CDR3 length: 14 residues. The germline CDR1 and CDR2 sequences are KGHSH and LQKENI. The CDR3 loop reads CASSTTVVDTEAFF. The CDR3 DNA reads TGTGCCAGCTCAACAACAGTGGTCGACACTGAAGCTTTCTTT.

The CDR3, as DNA: TGTGCCAGCAGCGTAGTAGGGGGCCAAACCGGGGAGCTGTTTTTT. It yields the protein CASSVVGGQTGELFF. V is TRBV9 and J is TRBJ2-2; TRBD1 aligns across 7 bases. The length of the CDR3 is 15 residues. The trim removed 0 bases at V and 5 bases at J, leaving 4 bases unmatched. From germline, CDR1 is SGDLS and CDR2 YYNGEE.

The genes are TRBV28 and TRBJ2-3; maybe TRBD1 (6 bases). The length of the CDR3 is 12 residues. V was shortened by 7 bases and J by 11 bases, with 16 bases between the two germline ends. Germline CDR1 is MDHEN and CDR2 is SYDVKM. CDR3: CASTTEGHLQYF. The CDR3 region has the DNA TGTGCCAGCACCACCGAGGGACATTTGCAGTATTTT.

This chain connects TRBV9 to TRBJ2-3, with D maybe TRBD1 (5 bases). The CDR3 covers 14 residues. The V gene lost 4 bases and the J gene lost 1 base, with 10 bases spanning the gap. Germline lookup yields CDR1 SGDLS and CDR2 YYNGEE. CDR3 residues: CASSRQMGTDTQYF. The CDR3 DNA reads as TGTGCCAGCAGCCGACAGATGGGCACAGATACGCAGTATTTT.

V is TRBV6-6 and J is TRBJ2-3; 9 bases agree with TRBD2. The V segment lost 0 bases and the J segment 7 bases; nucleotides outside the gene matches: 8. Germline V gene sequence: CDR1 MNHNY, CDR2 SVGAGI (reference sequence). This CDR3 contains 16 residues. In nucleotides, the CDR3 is TGTGCCAGCAGTTACTCATTGCGGGGGGGCCCGAATACGCAGTATTTT. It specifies CASSYSLRGGPNTQYF.

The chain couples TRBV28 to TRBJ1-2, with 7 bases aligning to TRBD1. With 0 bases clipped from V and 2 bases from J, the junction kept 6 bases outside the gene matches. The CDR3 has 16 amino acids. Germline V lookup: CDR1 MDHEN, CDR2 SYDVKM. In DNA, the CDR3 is TGTGCCAGCAGTTTATGGGGGGACAGAAGAAACTATGGCTACACCTTC. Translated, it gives CASSLWGDRRNYGYTF.

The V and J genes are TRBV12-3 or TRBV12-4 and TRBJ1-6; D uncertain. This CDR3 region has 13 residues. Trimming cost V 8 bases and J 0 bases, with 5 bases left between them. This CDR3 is CASVNSYNSPLHF. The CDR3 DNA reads TGTGCCAGCGTTAACTCCTATAATTCACCCCTCCACTTT.

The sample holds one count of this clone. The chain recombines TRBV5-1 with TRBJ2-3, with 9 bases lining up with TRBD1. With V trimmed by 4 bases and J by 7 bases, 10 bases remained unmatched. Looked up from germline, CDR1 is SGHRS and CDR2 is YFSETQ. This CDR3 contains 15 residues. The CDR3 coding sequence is TGCGCCAGCAGCAAGAGCGGACAGGGGTCTAATACGCAGTATTTT. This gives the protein CASSKSGQGSNTQYF.

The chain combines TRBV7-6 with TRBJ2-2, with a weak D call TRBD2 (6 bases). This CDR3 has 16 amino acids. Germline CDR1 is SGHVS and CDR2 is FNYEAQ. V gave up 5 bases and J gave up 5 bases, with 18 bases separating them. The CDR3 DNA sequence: TGTGCCAGCAGCCAACGGGACTCCAGTGGGACCGGGGAGCTGTTTTTT. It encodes CASSQRDSSGTGELFF.

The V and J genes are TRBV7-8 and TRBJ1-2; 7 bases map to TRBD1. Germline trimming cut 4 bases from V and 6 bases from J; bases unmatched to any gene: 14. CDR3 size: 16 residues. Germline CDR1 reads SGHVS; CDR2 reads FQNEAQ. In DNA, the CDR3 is TGTGCCAGCAGCTATCGAGAGGGGGCGTCGGATGATGGCTACACCTTC. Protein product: CASSYREGASDDGYTF.

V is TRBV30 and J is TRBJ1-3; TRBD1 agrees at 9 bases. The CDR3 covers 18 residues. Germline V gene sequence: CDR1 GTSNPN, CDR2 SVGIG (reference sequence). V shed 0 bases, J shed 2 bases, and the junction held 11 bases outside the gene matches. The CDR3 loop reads CAWSVLGQGRLTGNTIYF. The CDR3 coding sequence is TGTGCCTGGAGTGTACTAGGACAGGGGAGGCTTACTGGAAACACCATATATTTT.

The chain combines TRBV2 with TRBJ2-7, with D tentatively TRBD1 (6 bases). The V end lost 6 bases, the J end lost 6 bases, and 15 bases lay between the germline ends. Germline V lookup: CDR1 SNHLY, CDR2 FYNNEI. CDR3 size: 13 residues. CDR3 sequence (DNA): TGTGCCAGCAGCGCGGACAGAGGTGCCGAGCAGTACTTC. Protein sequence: CASSADRGAEQYF.

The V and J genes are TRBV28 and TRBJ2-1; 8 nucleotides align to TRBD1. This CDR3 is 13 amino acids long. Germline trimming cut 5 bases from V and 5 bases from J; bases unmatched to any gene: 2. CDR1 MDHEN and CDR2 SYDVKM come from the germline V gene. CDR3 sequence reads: CASSPGQDNEQFF. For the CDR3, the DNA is TGTGCCAGCAGTCCGGGACAGGACAATGAGCAGTTCTTC. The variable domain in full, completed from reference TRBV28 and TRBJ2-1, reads DVKVTQSSRYLVKRTGEKVFLECVQDMDHENMFWYRQDPGLGLRLIYFSYDVKMKEKGDIPEGYSVSREKKERFSLILESASTNQTSMYLCASSPGQDNEQFFGPGTRLTVL.

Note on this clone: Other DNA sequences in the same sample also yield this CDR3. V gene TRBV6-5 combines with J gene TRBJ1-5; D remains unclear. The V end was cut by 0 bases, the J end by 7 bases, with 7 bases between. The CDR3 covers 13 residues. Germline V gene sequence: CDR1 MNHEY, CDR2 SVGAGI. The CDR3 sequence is CASSYSRFQPQHF. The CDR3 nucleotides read TGTGCCAGCAGTTACTCGAGGTTCCAGCCCCAGCATTTT.

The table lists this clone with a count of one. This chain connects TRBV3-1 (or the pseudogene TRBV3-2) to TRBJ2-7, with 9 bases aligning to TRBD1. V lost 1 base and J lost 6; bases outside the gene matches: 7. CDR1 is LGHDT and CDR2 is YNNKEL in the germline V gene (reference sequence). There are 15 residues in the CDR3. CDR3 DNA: TGTGCCAGCAGCCAAGGGGGACAGGGTTTCCCCGAGCAGTACTTC. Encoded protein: CASSQGGQGFPEQYF.

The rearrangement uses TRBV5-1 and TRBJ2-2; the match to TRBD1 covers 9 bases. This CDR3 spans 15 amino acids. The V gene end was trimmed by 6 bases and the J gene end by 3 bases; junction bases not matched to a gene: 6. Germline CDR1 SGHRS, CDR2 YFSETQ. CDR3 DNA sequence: TGCGCCAGCACAATCGGACAGGGGCACACCGGGGAGCTGTTTTTT. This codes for CASTIGQGHTGELFF.

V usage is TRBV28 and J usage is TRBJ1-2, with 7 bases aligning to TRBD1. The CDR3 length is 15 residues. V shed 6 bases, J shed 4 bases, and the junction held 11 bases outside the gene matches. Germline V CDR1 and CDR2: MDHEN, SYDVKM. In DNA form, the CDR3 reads TGTGCCAGCAGACTCGGGGACAGAAACCTCTATGGCTACACCTTC. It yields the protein CASRLGDRNLYGYTF.

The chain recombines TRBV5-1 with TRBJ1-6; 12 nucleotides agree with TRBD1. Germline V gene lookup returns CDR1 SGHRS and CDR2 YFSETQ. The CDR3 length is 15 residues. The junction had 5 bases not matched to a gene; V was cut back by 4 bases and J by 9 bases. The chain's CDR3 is CASSVGQGAGSPLHF. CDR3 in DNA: TGCGCCAGCAGCGTGGGACAGGGGGCGGGTTCACCCCTCCACTTT.

This CDR3 reads CASSQEGQGGSPLHF. The CDR3 nucleotides are TGCGCCAGCAGCCAAGAGGGACAGGGGGGTTCACCCCTCCACTTT. This sequence joins TRBV4-1 and TRBJ1-6, with TRBD1 matching over 11 bases. Germline V gene data show CDR1 as MGHRA and CDR2 as YSYEKL. This CDR3 contains 15 residues. V gave up 0 bases and J gave up 9 bases; unmatched junction bases: 1.

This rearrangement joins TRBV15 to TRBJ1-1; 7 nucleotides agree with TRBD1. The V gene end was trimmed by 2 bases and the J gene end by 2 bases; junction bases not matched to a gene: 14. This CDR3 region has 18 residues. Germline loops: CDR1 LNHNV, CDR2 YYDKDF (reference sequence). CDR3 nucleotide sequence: TGTGCCACCAGCAGACAGGGGGGTCTGGAGACTGAAAACACTGAAGCTTTCTTT. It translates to CATSRQGGLETENTEAFF.

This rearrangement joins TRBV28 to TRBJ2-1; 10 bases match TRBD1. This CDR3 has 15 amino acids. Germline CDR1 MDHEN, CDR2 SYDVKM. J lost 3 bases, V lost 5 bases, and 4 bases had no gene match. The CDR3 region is CASSLGTGDYNEQFF. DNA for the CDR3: TGTGCCAGCAGTCTTGGGACAGGGGACTACAATGAGCAGTTCTTC.